The 10 T cell receptor beta chains below were found in one sample sequenced in a study of early T cells in non-severe SARS-CoV-2 infection (dated by TCRdb to about 2021). Library preparation was by 5' RACE. Sequencing was performed on a NextSeq 500. Using fastp at Q25 and MiXCR, TCRdb reprocessed the public reads and kept productive beta chains. Rows merge per CDR3 protein into single entries with the most common DNA and genes. The sample profile shows 26,000 or so distinct CDR3 sequences; roughly 4% of them were found once. In total, the top ten clones hold roughly 6% of the sample. The source material was whole blood. The origin of the receptors is an adult who was a healthcare worker with PCR-confirmed SARS-CoV-2 infection or an uninfected control (not recorded which).

This clonotype was recorded many times. The chain is built from TRBV7-8 and TRBJ2-7, with a weak D call TRBD2 (6 bases). The V gene lost 3 bases and the J gene lost 6 bases, with 15 bases spanning the gap. CDR3 size: 14 residues. Germline CDR1 reads SGHVS; CDR2 reads FQNEAQ. CDR3 sequence (DNA): TGTGCCAGCAGCTTCGGGGGATTCGTGGGCGAGCAGTACTTC. Its protein product is CASSFGGFVGEQYF.

This clonotype has a count of ten or more. CDR3 sequence (DNA): TGTGCCAGCGGGGCGCTAGCGGGCGAGCAGTACTTC. It encodes CASGALAGEQYF. This chain connects TRBV3-1 to TRBJ2-7; 8 nucleotides match TRBD2. V was clipped by 8 bases and J by 6 bases; unmatched bases: 6. The CDR3 has 12 residues. Germline V lookup: CDR1 LGHDT, CDR2 YNNKEL (reference sequence).

This clonotype appeared many times. The CDR3: CSASGQPPYEQYF. As DNA, the CDR3 is TGCAGTGCTAGTGGACAGCCCCCCTACGAGCAGTACTTC. The chain carries TRBV20-1 and TRBJ2-7; TRBD1 might be the D (6 bases). V lost 3 bases and J lost 2, with 11 bases in between. The germline V gene encodes CDR1 DFQATT and CDR2 SNEGSKA (reference sequence). There are 13 residues in the CDR3.

This clonotype was found a few times. V usage is TRBV7-8 and J usage is TRBJ2-1; 11 bases are a match to TRBD2. The V segment lost 0 bases and the J segment 7 bases; nucleotides outside the gene matches: 5. This CDR3 has 16 residues. From germline, CDR1 is SGHVS and CDR2 FQNEAQ. The DNA of the CDR3 is TGTGCCAGCAGCTTAGCCGGGACTAGCGGTTTTAATGAGCAGTTCTTC. This sequence encodes CASSLAGTSGFNEQFF.

This clonotype was seen repeatedly, ten times or more. This chain joins TRBV11-2 and TRBJ2-5; no reliable D call. Germline CDR1 SGHAT, CDR2 FQNNGV. V lost 5 bases and J 4 bases, leaving 5 bases between the germline ends. This CDR3 is 11 amino acids long. CDR3 in amino acids: CASSVVETQYF. The CDR3 nucleotides read TGTGCCAGCAGCGTGGTAGAGACCCAGTACTTC.

This clonotype was observed many times. The chain carries TRBV7-2 and TRBJ1-1; TRBD1 might be the D (5 bases). Germline V gives CDR1 SGHTA, CDR2 FQGNSA. The ends were cut back, 6 bases at V and 0 bases at J, with 14 bases in the middle. This CDR3 has 15 amino acids. The CDR3 sequence is CASSSTGTVNTEAFF. The CDR3 bases are TGTGCCAGCAGTTCCACCGGGACGGTGAACACTGAAGCTTTCTTT.

The chain recombines TRBV27 with TRBJ2-7, with D perhaps matching TRBD1 (6 bases). This CDR3 is built from 11 residues. Trimming shortened V by 5 bases and J by 9 bases, and 11 bases separated the two germline ends. Germline values: CDR1 MNHEY, CDR2 SMNVEV (reference sequence). CDR3 sequence (DNA): TGTGCCAGCAGTCCCGGACAGAGGCAGTACTTC. Translation gives CASSPGQRQYF.

A few counts support this clonotype. This chain joins TRBV6-1 and TRBJ1-6, with a possible D match to TRBD1 (5 bases). The CDR3 runs 14 residues. Trimming pared 7 bases from V and 8 bases from J, leaving 15 bases between. Per the germline V gene, CDR1 is MNHNS and CDR2 is SASEGT. This CDR3 reads CASTQTGGDSPLHF. CDR3 in DNA: TGTGCCAGCACCCAAACGGGGGGGGATTCACCCCTCCACTTT.

The sample holds many counts of this clonotype. CDR3 in amino acids: CASSFQGREENVLTF. The CDR3 DNA follows: TGCGCCAGCAGCTTTCAAGGTAGGGAAGAGAACGTCCTGACTTTC. This chain joins TRBV5-1 and TRBJ2-6; no clear D. Trimming took 2 bases from V and 10 from J, leaving 16 bases between them. The CDR3 is made up of 15 amino acids. Germline V gene lookup returns CDR1 SGHRS and CDR2 YFSETQ.

This clonotype has a count of ten or more. V gene TRBV20-1 combines with J gene TRBJ2-2, with D tentatively TRBD1 (6 bases). V was shortened by 3 bases and J by 3 bases, with 17 bases between the two germline ends. Germline V lookup: CDR1 DFQATT, CDR2 SNEGSKA (reference sequence). The CDR3 consists of 16 residues. For the CDR3, the DNA is TGCAGTGCTAGGGCATCCCCAGGGGATCACACCGGGGAGCTGTTTTTT. It codes for CSARASPGDHTGELFF.